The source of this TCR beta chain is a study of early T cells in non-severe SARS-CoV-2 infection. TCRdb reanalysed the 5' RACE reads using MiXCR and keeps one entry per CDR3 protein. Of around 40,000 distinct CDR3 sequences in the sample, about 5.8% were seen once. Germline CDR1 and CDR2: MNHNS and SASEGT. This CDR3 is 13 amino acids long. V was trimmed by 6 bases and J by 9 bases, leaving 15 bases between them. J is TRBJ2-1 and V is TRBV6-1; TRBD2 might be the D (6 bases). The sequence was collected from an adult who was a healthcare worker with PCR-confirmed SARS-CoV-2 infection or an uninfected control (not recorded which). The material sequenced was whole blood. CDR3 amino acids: CASRLALGSEQFF. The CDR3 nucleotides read TGTGCCAGCAGGCTAGCGCTAGGGAGTGAGCAGTTCTTC.